This TCR beta chain was identified in a study of CD8+CD57+ T cells in acquired aplastic anemia. About the research overall: Reads per healthy sample averaged approximately 10 million (CD4+) and 11 million to 13 million (CD8+). Whole-study results and caveats: Shared by patients and controls, around 27 CD8+ CDR3s were abundant in patients.

Profiling that covered TCR beta VDJ and CDR3 relied on genomic DNA as its template. TCRdb reprocessed the reads via MiXCR and lists one record per CDR3 protein. The sample has a few hundred thousand distinct CDR3 sequences, roughly 33% seen once. V gave up 4 bases and J gave up 7 bases, with 13 bases separating them. Germline-derived CDR1 and CDR2 are MGHRA and YSYEKL. CDR3 length: 13 residues. A few counts support this clonotype. Its antigen is as yet unknown. Input material: sorted CD4+, CD8+, or CD8+CD57+ T cells (not recorded which) from PBMCs. The TCR comes from a human donor in good health, serving as a control. V and J are TRBV4-1 and TRBJ1-1; weak D call: TRBD1 (6 bases). The CDR3 nucleotides read TGCGCCAGCAGCCGCCCAGGGGCGGGTGAAGCTTTCTTT. This encodes CASSRPGAGEAFF.